A single sample is the source of the 28 T cell receptor beta chains below, sequenced in a study of blood T cell repertoires in COVID-19. Profiling relied on immunoSEQ multiplex PCR, and the TCRdb table lists in-frame clones only, not all of them. This sample has about 440,000 clones; 70% to 90% occur once, and the top ten carry roughly 1.9%. The sequenced material came from PBMCs or T cells enriched from blood (not recorded which). The receptors stem from a woman under 30 with acute COVID-19.

This clone appeared a single time. V and J are TRBV2 and TRBJ2-2, with 7 bases fitting TRBD2. The junction had 12 bases not matched to a gene; V was cut back by 5 bases and J by 0 bases. This CDR3 contains 18 residues. CDR1 and CDR2 from the germline V gene are SNHLY and FYNNEI. The CDR3 DNA sequence: TGTGCCAGCAGTCATCCTTATTTTGCGGGAGCGAACACCGGGGAGCTGTTTTTT. Amino acids: CASSHPYFAGANTGELFF.

The chain employs TRBV7-2 and TRBJ1-4; 7 nucleotides align to TRBD1. V trimming: 4 bases; J trimming: 0 bases; junction bases outside the gene matches: 5. CDR3 length: 16 residues. Germline assignment: CDR1 SGHTA and CDR2 FQGNSA. The CDR3 protein is CASSYITGATNEKLFF. In DNA, the CDR3 is TGTGCCAGCAGCTACATTACAGGGGCAACTAATGAAAAACTGTTTTTT.

This chain connects TRBV13 to TRBJ1-2; D is ambiguous. The CDR3 is 15 amino acids. Germline CDR1 reads PRHDT; CDR2 reads FYEKMQ (reference sequence). Trimming left V 2 bases short and J 6 bases short, with 16 bases between. The DNA of the CDR3 is TGTGCCAGCAGCTTAATGATCCGGGGTAGGAATGGCTACACCTTC. As protein: CASSLMIRGRNGYTF.

The chain couples TRBV6-5 to TRBJ2-1; 12 nucleotides match TRBD2. The length of the CDR3 is 14 residues. In germline, CDR1 is MNHEY, CDR2 SVGAGI. V lost 6 bases to trimming and J lost 7 bases; unmatched junction nucleotides: 4. The DNA of the CDR3 is TGTGCCAGCAGCTCTAGCGGGAGGGGAAATGAGCAGTTCTTC. Encoded protein: CASSSSGRGNEQFF.

The CDR3 protein is CASNFPSGSRSEQFF. CDR3 sequence (DNA): TGTGCCAGCAATTTCCCTAGCGGGAGTCGAAGTGAGCAGTTCTTC. The chain is built from TRBV28 and TRBJ2-1, with 10 bases aligning to TRBD2. The CDR3 runs 15 residues. Germline V CDR1 and CDR2: MDHEN, SYDVKM. V was clipped by 7 bases and J by 9 bases; unmatched bases: 12. The full variable domain, its missing parts supplied by reference TRBV28 and TRBJ2-1, is DVKVTQSSRYLVKRTGEKVFLECVQDMDHENMFWYRQDPGLGLRLIYFSYDVKMKEKGDIPEGYSVSREKKERFSLILESASTNQTSMYLCASNFPSGSRSEQFFGPGTRLTVL.

CDR3 in DNA: TGTGCCAGCAGTGGCTCGGGGACAGCCTCCTACGAGCAGTACTTC. This codes for CASSGSGTASYEQYF. V and J are TRBV28 and TRBJ2-7; TRBD1 aligns across 7 bases. Trimming at V came to 5 bases and at J to 0 bases, leaving 7 bases not matched to a gene. The CDR3 spans 15 residues. CDR1 is MDHEN, CDR2 SYDVKM, per germline.

J is TRBJ1-4 and V is TRBV19; 8 positions agree with TRBD1. The CDR3 runs 17 residues. Germline values: CDR1 LNHDA, CDR2 SQIVND (reference sequence). The junction had 13 bases not matched to a gene; V was cut back by 5 bases and J by 5 bases. CDR3 sequence (DNA): TGTGCCAGTAGTCCAGAACCCAACCGACAGGGGAATGAAAAACTGTTTTTT. Its translation: CASSPEPNRQGNEKLFF.

The CDR3 region has the DNA TGCGCCGGAATTATAGCGGGAGGGCCGGCAGATACGCAGTATTTT. Translated: CAGIIAGGPADTQYF. V gene TRBV10-2 combines with J gene TRBJ2-3; the match to TRBD2 covers 11 bases. CDR1 WSHSY and CDR2 SAAADI come from the germline V gene. V lost 11 bases and J lost 4; bases outside the gene matches: 11. The CDR3 has 15 residues.

V usage is TRBV19 and J usage is TRBJ1-5; D unresolved. CDR1 LNHDA and CDR2 SQIVND come from the germline V gene (reference sequence). The germline V and J ends were trimmed by 3 bases and 2 bases, with 8 bases remaining between them. The CDR3 runs to 14 residues. In nucleotides, the CDR3 is TGTGCCAGTAGTATTCGACTTGGCAATCAGCCCCAGCATTTT. It encodes CASSIRLGNQPQHF. Based on the CDR3 plus reference TRBV19 and TRBJ1-5, the full variable domain is DGGITQSPKYLFRKEGQNVTLSCEQNLNHDAMYWYRQDPGQGLRLIYYSQIVNDFQKGDIAEGYSVSREKKESFPLTVTSAQKNPTAFYLCASSIRLGNQPQHFGDGTRLSIL.

The chain uses TRBV4-3 and TRBJ1-1; D might be TRBD1 (5 bases). CDR1 and CDR2 from the germline V gene are LGHNA and YSLEER. V was cut by 0 bases and J by 2 bases, with 16 bases left in between. The CDR3 spans 17 residues. CDR3: CASSQDLQGWINTEAFF. For the CDR3, the DNA is TGCGCCAGCAGCCAAGATCTGCAGGGATGGATAAACACTGAAGCTTTCTTT.

The chain combines TRBV28 with TRBJ1-2; 11 bases map to TRBD1. There are 16 residues in the CDR3. Germline V gene sequence: CDR1 MDHEN, CDR2 SYDVKM. The V gene end was trimmed by 1 base and the J gene end by 8 bases; junction bases not matched to a gene: 9. CDR3 region: CASSLLQGQGASGYTF. CDR3 nucleotides: TGTGCCAGCAGTTTATTGCAAGGACAGGGGGCGTCAGGCTACACCTTC.

For the CDR3, the DNA is TGTGCCTGGAGTCCCCCGGGACAGAATAATTCACCCCTCCACTTT. The encoded protein is CAWSPPGQNNSPLHF. J is TRBJ1-6 and V is TRBV30; 7 bases line up with TRBD1. CDR1 and CDR2 from the germline V gene are GTSNPN and SVGIG (reference sequence). After removal of 2 bases from V and 5 bases from J, the junction contained 6 bases not matched to a gene. The CDR3 extends over 15 amino acids. Full variable domain (remainder filled in from reference TRBV30 and TRBJ1-6): SQTIHQWPATLVQPVGSPLSLECTVEGTSNPNLYWYRQAAGRGLQLLFYSVGIGQISSEVPQNLSASRPQDRQFILSSKKLLLSDSGFYLCAWSPPGQNNSPLHFGNGTRLTVT.

This clone occurred once. The chain is built from TRBV5-5 and TRBJ2-1, with D perhaps TRBD2 (7 bases). The CDR3 has 16 residues. Germline V gene lookup returns CDR1 SGHKS and CDR2 YYEKEE (reference sequence). The V end lost 0 bases, the J end lost 4 bases, and 14 bases lay between the germline ends. The CDR3 spells CASSLEGRGIYNEQFF. As DNA, the CDR3 is TGTGCCAGCAGCTTGGAAGGGAGGGGGATTTACAATGAGCAGTTCTTC.

The chain is built from TRBV5-3 and TRBJ1-3; a possible D gene is TRBD1 (5 bases). TRBV5-3 is an open reading frame whose function is uncertain. The V end lost 2 bases, the J end lost 4 bases, and 22 bases lay between the germline ends. The CDR3 runs 18 residues. CDR3 region: CARSLTGLTLLIGNTIYF. In nucleotides, the CDR3 is TGTGCCAGAAGCTTAACGGGACTTACGCTTTTAATCGGAAACACCATATATTTT.

This chain uses TRBV19 with TRBJ1-5, with D unclear. This CDR3 has 13 amino acids. Germline V gene lookup returns CDR1 LNHDA and CDR2 SQIVND (reference sequence). The ends were cut back, 5 bases at V and 1 base at J, with 6 bases in the middle. The CDR3 protein is CASSQRSNQPQHF. The DNA for the CDR3 is TGTGCCAGTAGTCAGAGGAGCAATCAGCCCCAGCATTTT. The full variable domain, completed using reference TRBV19 and TRBJ1-5, is DGGITQSPKYLFRKEGQNVTLSCEQNLNHDAMYWYRQDPGQGLRLIYYSQIVNDFQKGDIAEGYSVSREKKESFPLTVTSAQKNPTAFYLCASSQRSNQPQHFGDGTRLSIL.

Written as DNA, the CDR3 is TGTGCCAGCAGCTTAGCGTACACAGCCTACAATGAGCAGTTCTTC. Translation: CASSLAYTAYNEQFF. The chain couples TRBV7-9 to TRBJ2-1; D ambiguous. The CDR3 is made up of 15 amino acids. Germline V gene data show CDR1 as SEHNR and CDR2 as FQNEAQ (reference sequence). Deletions cut 0 bases from V and 2 bases from J, with 8 bases between.

This chain connects TRBV7-9 to TRBJ2-1; TRBD2 agrees at 10 bases. Germline lookup yields CDR1 SEHNR and CDR2 FQNEAQ (reference sequence). The CDR3 extends over 16 amino acids. V gave up 4 bases and J gave up 3 bases; unmatched junction bases: 6. CDR3 DNA sequence: TGTGCCAGCAGCTCCCTTAAGCGGGGGGGCTACAATGAGCAGTTCTTC. Translation gives CASSSLKRGGYNEQFF. The complete variable domain, with remaining parts taken from reference TRBV7-9 and TRBJ2-1, reads DTGVSQNPRHKITKRGQNVTFRCDPISEHNRLYWYRQTLGQGPEFLTYFQNEAQLEKSRLLSDRFSAERPKGSFSTLEIQRTEQGDSAMYLCASSSLKRGGYNEQFFGPGTRLTVL.

This chain joins TRBV18 and TRBJ2-1; 9 positions agree with TRBD1. V trimming: 3 bases; J trimming: 8 bases; junction bases outside the gene matches: 11. This CDR3 has 16 residues. CDR1 is KGHSH, CDR2 LQKENI, per germline. The CDR3 is CASSPSGTGPFHEQFF. The CDR3 DNA reads as TGTGCCAGCTCACCGTCCGGGACAGGGCCTTTCCATGAGCAGTTCTTC.

This chain uses TRBV27 with TRBJ1-2; no firm D call. This CDR3 is built from 13 residues. Trimming cost V 6 bases and J 2 bases, with 10 bases left between them. The germline V gene has CDR1 MNHEY and CDR2 SMNVEV (reference sequence). The CDR3 region has the DNA TGTGCCAGCAGCGGAGGGTGGAACTATGGCTACACCTTC. It is translated as CASSGGWNYGYTF.

V is TRBV9 and J is TRBJ2-1, with unresolved D. The germline V gene has CDR1 SGDLS and CDR2 YYNGEE. The CDR3 covers 14 residues. The V gene lost 0 bases and the J gene lost 4 bases, with 8 bases spanning the gap. For the CDR3, the DNA is TGTGCCAGCAGCGTAGTCCCAGAATACAATGAGCAGTTCTTC. Protein: CASSVVPEYNEQFF.

V usage is TRBV4-1 and J usage is TRBJ2-7; 9 nucleotides agree with TRBD1. The CDR3 has 14 residues. Losses at the gene ends were 1 base for V and 5 bases for J; bases not matched to a gene: 3. CDR1 and CDR2 from the germline V gene are MGHRA and YSYEKL. CDR3: CASSQGTGVDEQYF. CDR3 coding DNA: TGCGCCAGCAGCCAAGGGACAGGGGTGGACGAGCAGTACTTC.

The J gene is TRBJ2-1, the V gene TRBV5-4; 10 positions agree with TRBD1. The CDR3 contains 13 residues. Per germline, CDR1 SGHNT and CDR2 YYREEE (reference sequence). V lost 4 bases, J lost 9 bases, and 4 bases stayed unmatched. As DNA, the CDR3 is TGTGCCAGCAGCCGAGGACAGGGGGGTGAGCAGTTCTTC. Its translation is CASSRGQGGEQFF.

The chain combines TRBV7-8 with TRBJ2-7, with TRBD2 identical over 7 bases. The CDR3 covers 15 residues. V dropped 0 bases and J dropped 5; count of bases not matched to a gene: 7. Germline CDR1 SGHVS, CDR2 FQNEAQ. As DNA, the CDR3 is TGTGCCAGCAGCTTAGCGCGACTAGCATCAGACGAGCAGTACTTC. It codes for CASSLARLASDEQYF. The full variable domain, completed using reference TRBV7-8 and TRBJ2-7, is GAGVSQSPRYKVAKRGQDVALRCDPISGHVSLFWYQQALGQGPEFLTYFQNEAQLDKSGLPSDRFFAERPEGSVSTLKIQRTQQEDSAVYLCASSLARLASDEQYFGPGTRLTVT.

This chain connects TRBV7-3 to TRBJ2-1; 8 positions agree with TRBD2. This CDR3 is 15 amino acids long. The V segment lost 4 bases and the J segment 9 bases; nucleotides outside the gene matches: 11. CDR1 is SGHTA, CDR2 FQGTGA, per germline. CDR3 residues: CASSSQGLAQGEQFF. CDR3 DNA: TGTGCCAGCAGCTCGCAAGGACTAGCTCAAGGTGAGCAGTTCTTC.

The chain combines TRBV12-3 or TRBV12-4 with TRBJ1-3; D not certain. The CDR3 covers 12 residues. V was trimmed by 2 bases and J by 7 bases, leaving 6 bases between them. The CDR3 DNA sequence: TGTGCCAGCAGTTTAACCGGGAACACCATATATTTT. Its translation: CASSLTGNTIYF.

The V and J genes are TRBV4-1 and TRBJ2-2; D is unclear. Trimming pared 5 bases from V and 5 bases from J, leaving 21 bases between. The CDR3 length is 17 residues. CDR1 is MGHRA and CDR2 is YSYEKL in the germline V gene. CDR3 protein: CASSFPPRGPGTGELFF. The CDR3 DNA sequence: TGCGCCAGCAGCTTCCCCCCCAGAGGCCCCGGGACCGGGGAGCTGTTTTTT.

Concerning this clone: An end of the junction does not agree with germline; a read error may underlie this. This chain connects TRBV7-8 to TRBJ1-4; perhaps TRBD1 as D (5 bases). Germline CDR1 and CDR2: SGHVS and FQNEAQ. This CDR3 is built from 14 residues. CDR3 in amino acids: CASSSQAANGKLFF. CDR3 sequence (DNA): TGTGCCAGCAGCTCACAGGCGGCGAATGGAAAACTGTTTTTT.

The chain carries TRBV29-1 and TRBJ2-7; D is unclear. Trimming stripped 4 bases from V and 3 bases from J, with 10 bases between. The CDR3 contains 12 residues. Germline lookup yields CDR1 SQVTM and CDR2 ANQGSEA. As DNA, the CDR3 is TGCAGCGTTGGATCCCCCAGCTACGAGCAGTACTTC. Amino acids: CSVGSPSYEQYF.